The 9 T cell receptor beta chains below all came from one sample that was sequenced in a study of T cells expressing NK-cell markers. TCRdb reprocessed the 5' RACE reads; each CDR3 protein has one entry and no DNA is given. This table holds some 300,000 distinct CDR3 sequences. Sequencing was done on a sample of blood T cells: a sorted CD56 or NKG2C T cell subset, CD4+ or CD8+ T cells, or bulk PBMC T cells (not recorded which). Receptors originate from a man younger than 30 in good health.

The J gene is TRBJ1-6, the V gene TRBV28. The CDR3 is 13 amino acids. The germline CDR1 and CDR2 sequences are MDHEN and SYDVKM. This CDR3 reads CASSLLYNSPLHF. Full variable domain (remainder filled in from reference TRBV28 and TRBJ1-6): DVKVTQSSRYLVKRTGEKVFLECVQDMDHENMFWYRQDPGLGLRLIYFSYDVKMKEKGDIPEGYSVSREKKERFSLILESASTNQTSMYLCASSLLYNSPLHFGNGTRLTVT.

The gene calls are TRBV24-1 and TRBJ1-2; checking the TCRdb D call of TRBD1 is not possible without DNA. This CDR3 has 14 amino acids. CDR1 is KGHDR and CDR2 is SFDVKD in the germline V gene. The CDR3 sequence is CATSEHGTGRGYTF.

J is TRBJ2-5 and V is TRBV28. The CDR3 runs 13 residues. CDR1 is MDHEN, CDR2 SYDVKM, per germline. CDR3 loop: CASRTPGTETQYF. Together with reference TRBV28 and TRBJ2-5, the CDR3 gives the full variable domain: DVKVTQSSRYLVKRTGEKVFLECVQDMDHENMFWYRQDPGLGLRLIYFSYDVKMKEKGDIPEGYSVSREKKERFSLILESASTNQTSMYLCASRTPGTETQYFGPGTRLLVL.

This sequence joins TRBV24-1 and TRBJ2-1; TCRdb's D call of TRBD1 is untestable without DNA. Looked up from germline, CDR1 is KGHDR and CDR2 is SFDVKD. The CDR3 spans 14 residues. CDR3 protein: CATSEPGQSNEQFF.

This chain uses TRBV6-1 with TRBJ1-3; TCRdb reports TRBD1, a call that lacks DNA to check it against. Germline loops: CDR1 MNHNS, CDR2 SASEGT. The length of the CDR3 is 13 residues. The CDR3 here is CASSPGQPHTIYF.

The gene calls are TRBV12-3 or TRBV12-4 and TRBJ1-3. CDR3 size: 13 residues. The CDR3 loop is CASSFNSGNTIYF.

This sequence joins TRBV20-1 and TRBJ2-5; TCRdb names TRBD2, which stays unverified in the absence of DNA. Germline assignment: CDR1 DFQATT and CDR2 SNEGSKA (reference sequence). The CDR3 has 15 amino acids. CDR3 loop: CSASRTSGIQETQYF.

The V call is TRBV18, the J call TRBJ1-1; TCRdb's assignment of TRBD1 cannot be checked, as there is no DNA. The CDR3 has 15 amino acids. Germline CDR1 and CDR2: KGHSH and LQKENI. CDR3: CASSPQRGVNTEAFF. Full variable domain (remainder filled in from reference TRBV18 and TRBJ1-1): NAGVMQNPRHLVRRRGQEARLRCSPMKGHSHVYWYRQLPEEGLKFMVYLQKENIIDESGMPKERFSAEFPKEGPSILRIQQVVRGDSAAYFCASSPQRGVNTEAFFGQGTRLTVV.

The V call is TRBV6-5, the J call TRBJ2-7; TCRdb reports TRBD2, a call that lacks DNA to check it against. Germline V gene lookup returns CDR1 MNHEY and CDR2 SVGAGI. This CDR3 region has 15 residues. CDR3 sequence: CASSSSASGNYEQYF.